The 10 T cell receptor beta chains below were found in one sample sequenced in a study of cytomegalovirus exposure and HLA in healthy donors. Vbeta (60) and Jbeta (13) primers were used in the PCR. Repertoires were generated with immunoSEQ multiplex PCR, while TCRdb's copy carries only in-frame clones and drops some. The data contain about 160,000 clones, approximately 86% of them seen just once; the ten biggest clones take up almost 2%. The sequencing sample was made of PBMCs. The receptors derive from a young woman in good health and CMV-seronegative.

This clone occurred once. CDR3 region: CASSSQGSQPQHF. CDR3 DNA sequence: TGTGCCAGCAGCAGCCAGGGAAGTCAGCCCCAGCATTTT. The chain has TRBV7-9 and TRBJ1-5, with D perhaps matching TRBD1 (5 bases). CDR3 length: 13 residues. Looked up from germline, CDR1 is SEHNR and CDR2 is FQNEAQ (reference sequence). V was pared by 5 bases and J by 6 bases, with 11 bases between.

The sample holds one count of this clone. The J gene is TRBJ2-1, the V gene TRBV19; 7 nucleotides match TRBD2. Germline V gives CDR1 LNHDA, CDR2 SQIVND (reference sequence). The CDR3 runs 20 residues. V lost 2 bases and J lost 0; bases outside the gene matches: 16. CDR3 coding DNA: TGTGCCAGTAGTATACGACTAGCATTCGGCGGCTCGAGCTCCTACAATGAGCAGTTCTTC. Translation: CASSIRLAFGGSSSYNEQFF.

The gene calls are TRBV30 and TRBJ2-5, with 11 bases identical to TRBD2. Germline V CDR1 and CDR2: GTSNPN, SVGIG (reference sequence). The CDR3 sequence is 16 residues long. Losses at the gene ends were 0 bases for V and 5 bases for J; bases not matched to a gene: 8. CDR3 amino acids: CAWSVASGGPQETQYF. CDR3 in DNA: TGTGCCTGGAGTGTTGCTAGCGGGGGGCCCCAGGAGACCCAGTACTTC.

This chain joins TRBV11-2 and TRBJ1-1; D gene unclear. CDR3 length: 14 amino acids. Germline V gives CDR1 SGHAT, CDR2 FQNNGV. Trimming left V 0 bases short and J 5 bases short, with 10 bases between. The CDR3 nucleotides read TGTGCCAGCAGCTTAGATGGTTCTAGAACTGAAGCTTTCTTT. Translating it yields CASSLDGSRTEAFF.

This clone was detected only a few times. This sequence joins TRBV21-1 and TRBJ2-7; the table assigns TRBD1, which was not confirmed against the DNA. TRBV21-1 is a pseudogene locus. The CDR3 runs to 14 residues. This CDR3 is CASSKRRQGFEQYF. Here the CDR3 DNA reads TGTGCCAGCAGCAAACGGAGACAGGGCTTCGAGCAGTACTTC.

CDR3 protein: CASSLGPSNEQFF. The DNA of the CDR3 is TGTGCCAGCAGCTTAGGGCCATCTAATGAGCAGTTCTTC. The chain recombines TRBV11-2 with TRBJ2-1; the D is unclear. Germline V gene sequence: CDR1 SGHAT, CDR2 FQNNGV. Between the trimmed V and J ends, which lost 1 base and 7 bases, there was a span of 8 bases. There are 13 residues in the CDR3.

This rearrangement joins TRBV5-1 to TRBJ2-7, with D possibly matching TRBD1 (6 bases). Germline V lookup: CDR1 SGHRS, CDR2 YFSETQ. With 7 bases removed from V and 3 bases from J, the gap between germline ends came to 14 bases. There are 13 residues in the CDR3. CDR3: CASGPDSLYEQYF. The CDR3 DNA reads as TGCGCCAGCGGCCCGGACAGCCTCTACGAGCAGTACTTC.

The rearrangement uses TRBV7-2 and TRBJ2-1, with 10 bases identical to TRBD2. V shed 1 base and J 12 bases; nucleotides not matched to a gene: 3. CDR1 SGHTA and CDR2 FQGNSA come from the germline V gene. The CDR3 has 13 amino acids. For the CDR3, the DNA is TGTGCCAGCAGCTTAGAGCGGGGGGGCGGGCAGTTCTTC. It translates to CASSLERGGGQFF.

V and J are TRBV29-1 and TRBJ2-7, with D maybe TRBD2 (6 bases). CDR1 SQVTM and CDR2 ANQGSEA come from the germline V gene. There are 13 residues in the CDR3. V dropped 5 bases and J dropped 0 bases, with 11 bases sitting between them. The DNA for the CDR3 is TGCAGCGTTAGCCGGGAGCTCTCCTACGAGCAGTACTTC. This encodes CSVSRELSYEQYF.

The chain recombines TRBV29-1 with TRBJ2-1, with D perhaps TRBD1 (5 bases). Germline CDR1 SQVTM, CDR2 ANQGSEA. V lost 7 bases to trimming and J lost 4 bases, with 14 bases between them. The CDR3 covers 13 residues. The chain's CDR3 is CSAGAGPYNEQFF. The DNA of the CDR3 is TGCAGCGCTGGGGCAGGGCCATACAATGAGCAGTTCTTC.